Below, one TCR beta chain is given with its context. The antigen is not known. CDR1 MNHEY and CDR2 SVGAGI come from the germline V gene. With 0 bases removed from V and 3 bases from J, the gap between germline ends came to 11 bases. The CDR3 loop spans 15 amino acids. The table came from immunoSEQ multiplex PCR; TCRdb's copy has only in-frame clones and leaves some out. This table has about 120,000 clones, about 91% appearing once. This sample is part of a study of T cell responses to AZD1222 COVID-19 vaccine. Study results and limitations: Sampled repertoires all dated from after the peak T cell response. Clonal diversity was possibly underestimated; the donors were predominantly white British and more often female.

This chain links TRBV6-5 with TRBJ1-2; weak D call: TRBD1 (5 bases). This clonotype was sampled from an adult in good health. Sequenced here: peripheral blood, sampled on day 0 of AZD1222 vaccination. The CDR3 DNA is TGTGCCAGCAGTTACTCTTCCGGGACTGACTATGGCTACACCTTC. It codes for CASSYSSGTDYGYTF.